This TCR beta chain was profiled in a study of identical twins. The study, taken as a whole, reports: It was out-of-frame TCR alpha sharing in monozygotic twins that models underestimated.

This clonotype was counted a few times. Its antigen is unknown. Germline V gene lookup returns CDR1 MNHEY and CDR2 SVGAGI. The CDR3 length is 12 residues. V was trimmed by 7 bases and J by 9 bases, leaving 13 bases between them. TCRdb called the 5' RACE reads again in MiXCR, with one record for every CDR3 protein. The top ten clones hold 4.5% to 5.5% of a sample with about 210,000 distinct CDR3 sequences, less than 9.5% of them seen once. The chain uses TRBV6-5 and TRBJ1-5; no reliable D call. The clonotype was recovered from a young woman in good health. The sample consisted of memory (CD45RO+) T cells sorted from blood. CDR3 sequence reads: CASTPPEGPQHF. The CDR3 DNA reads as TGTGCCAGCACTCCTCCCGAGGGGCCCCAGCATTTT.